Described below is a single T cell receptor (beta chain) sequence and its context. How the authors handled the data: Estimation of nucleated cell counts was performed using reference gene primer amplification. Here immunoSEQ multiplex PCR was the method, and the copy in TCRdb shows in-frame clones only, minus some. V and J calls and clone size follow that table, whereas D and trimming were derived from the DNA. The sample contains 130,000 or so clones, about four fifths of which appear only once. The data were taken from a study of blood T cell repertoires in COVID-19. Across the study: Some COVID-19 samples were acute and others convalescent; all came from the United States, Italy and Spain. PBMCs, B-cell-depleted T cells, or T cells provided the cDNA or gDNA that made up the material.

Trimming left V 0 bases short and J 7 bases short, with 13 bases between. Germline loops: CDR1 KGHSH, CDR2 LQKENI. The CDR3 length is 15 residues. The TCR sequence derives from a man aged 60 to 75 with active or convalescent COVID-19. Sequencing input: peripheral blood. This sequence joins TRBV18 and TRBJ1-5; D not resolved. The CDR3 here is CASSPPSGGRQPQHF. The DNA of the CDR3 is TGTGCCAGCTCACCACCGTCGGGAGGAAGACAGCCCCAGCATTTT.